This record looks at one T cell receptor (beta chain) sequence and its context. The assay was immunoSEQ multiplex PCR, and TCRdb's table has in-frame clones only and misses some. The sample comprises approximately 210,000 clones, roughly 80% of which are singletons, and around 4.7% rests with the top ten. The sample originates from a study of blood T cell repertoires in COVID-19. Looking at the study overall: Nucleic acid was either cDNA or gDNA, and it came from T cells, B-cell-depleted T cells, or PBMCs.

Germline V gene lookup returns CDR1 LGHDT and CDR2 YNNKEL (reference sequence). J was trimmed by 5 bases and V by 0 bases; bases with no gene match: 10. CDR3 length equals 18 residues. The origin of this receptor is a human donor in a cohort sampled during active COVID-19. The chain couples TRBV3-1 (or the pseudogene TRBV3-2) to TRBJ1-2; 12 bases match TRBD1. Sequenced sample: peripheral blood. The CDR3 DNA reads TGTGCCAGCAGCCAAGATTCGGGACAGGGGGCCGACCTTTATGGCTACACCTTC. Amino acid sequence: CASSQDSGQGADLYGYTF.